These T cell receptor beta chains were read from a single sample in a study of beta chain features in type 1 diabetes. The data were produced by immunoSEQ multiplex PCR, yet TCRdb's version contains in-frame clones alone and is incomplete. The sample carries approximately 250,000 clones, 24% recorded once. The source material was naive CD4+ T cells from blood. These TCRs come from a woman aged 25 to 45 with type 1 diabetes. CDR3s leave out the opening cysteine and the closing phenylalanine or tryptophan.

CDR3 length,V gene,CDR3 protein
11,TRBV7-2,ASSGQGNYEQY
9,TRBV25-1,ASSDYTEAF
13,TRBV4-1,ASGSGTGGNQPQH
15,TRBV28,ASSLFKLRPTYNEQF
13,TRBV29-1,SAALRGGMNTEAF
12,TRBV29-1,SVSGTGGIAEAF
8,TRBV2,ASRVIWLR
14,TRBV21-1,ARGVGSGCVTGELF
15,TRBV4-1,ASSQGLAGVYQETQY
9,TRBV2,ASGPIETQY
13,TRBV2,ASSDLSLSGTEQY
13,TRBV4-1,ASSPDRVRNYGYT
14,TRBV6-5,ASSYSGTGTPYEQY
14,TRBV4-1,ASSPLGREKHNEQF
13,TRBV25-1,ASNSLAGHTDTQY
11,TRBV10-3,AIRVSGGNEQF
12,TRBV2,ASSATGGGETQY
14,TRBV11-2,ASSPGLAGVLDEQY
11,TRBV30,AWSLFGGSGYT
10,TRBV7-3,ASSPGGPPAF
12,TRBV5-1,ASSLTSGGETQY
8,TRBV20-1,SARDTEAF
12,TRBV18,ASSPDTSGNTIY
15,TRBV4-2,ASSQDTSGRPSYEQY
11,TRBV30,AWSTGSDYEQY
11,TRBV7-2,ASSLGHSETQY
13,TRBV18,ASSPATGSDTEAF
13,TRBV2,ASSERRGGQETQY
12,TRBV30,AWSTLAAYNEQF
14,TRBV4-1,ASSQGGREGLYEQF
12,TRBV11-2,ASSVTRAADTQY
13,TRBV4-1,ASSQLSFSRGELF
8,TRBV30,AGAVNEQF
12,TRBV10-1,ASSEVQGAYEQY
13,TRBV15,ATSREEGGRRGYT
15,TRBV4-1,ASSQWPNIQGAYEQY
11,TRBV11-2,ASSPSSYNEQF
13,TRBV11-2,ASSPRTGGSDTQY
14,TRBV5-1,ASSGRDRGHPETQY
13,TRBV4-1,ASSQDLNRGHEQY
13,TRBV7-8,ASSLVGGGTDTQY
12,TRBV5-1,ASSLLGQDNEQF
11,TRBV5-4,ASSIGTSGMLY
13,TRBV5-6,ASSLVLAGADTQY
13,TRBV18,ASSPPGLGTDTQY
12,TRBV5-1,ASSLTPPDYGYT
12,TRBV19,ASFDRASGQPQH
11,TRBV7-3,ASSLGTVTEAF
13,TRBV18,ASSPQGLAADTQY
12,TRBV9,ASSVMGGNGELF
14,TRBV19,ASSGTGLAGYNEQF
13,TRBV15,ATSTLAGESYEQY
13,TRBV27,ASSLDRAPNQPQH
14,TRBV4-2,ASSRPGLAGRYEQY